This T cell receptor beta chain was captured in a study of control samples from healthy donors and cancer patients. Turning to this clone: A junction end diverges from the germline sequence, so it may reflect a read error.

Sequenced by immunoSEQ multiplex PCR; TCRdb stores in-frame clones only, minus some. The data include roughly 190,000 clones; the top ten clones carry roughly 2%. Germline lookup yields CDR1 MGHRA and CDR2 YSYEKL. This CDR3 has 15 residues. The TCR was taken from a woman between 25 and 40 years old in good health. The sample comprised blood. The V call is TRBV4-1, the J call TRBJ2-2; no reliable D call. The DNA for the CDR3 is TGCGCCAGCAGCCACATGAAAGGGAACCCCGGGGAGCTGTTTTTT. This codes for CASSHMKGNPGELFF.